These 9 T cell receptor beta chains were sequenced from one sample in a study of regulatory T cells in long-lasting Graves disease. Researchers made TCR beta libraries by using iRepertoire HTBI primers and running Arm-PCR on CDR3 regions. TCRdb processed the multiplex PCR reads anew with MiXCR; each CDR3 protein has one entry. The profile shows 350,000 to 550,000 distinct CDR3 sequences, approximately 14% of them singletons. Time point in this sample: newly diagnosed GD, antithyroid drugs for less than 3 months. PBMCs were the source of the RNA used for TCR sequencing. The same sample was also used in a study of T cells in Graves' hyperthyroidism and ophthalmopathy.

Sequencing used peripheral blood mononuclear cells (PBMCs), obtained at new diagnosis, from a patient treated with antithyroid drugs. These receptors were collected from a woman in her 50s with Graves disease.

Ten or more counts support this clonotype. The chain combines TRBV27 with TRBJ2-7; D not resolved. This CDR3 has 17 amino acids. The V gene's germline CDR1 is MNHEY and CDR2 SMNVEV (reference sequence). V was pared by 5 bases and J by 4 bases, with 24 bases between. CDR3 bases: TGTGCCAGCAGTCCGATCCAGACCGGAGAGCCCCATTACGAGCAGTACTTC. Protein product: CASSPIQTGEPHYEQYF.

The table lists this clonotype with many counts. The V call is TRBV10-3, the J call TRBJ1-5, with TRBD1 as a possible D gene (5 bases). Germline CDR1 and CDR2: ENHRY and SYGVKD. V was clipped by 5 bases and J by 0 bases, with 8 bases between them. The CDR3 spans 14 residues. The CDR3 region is CAISPRDSNQPQHF. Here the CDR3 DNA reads TGTGCCATCAGTCCCAGGGATAGCAATCAGCCCCAGCATTTT.

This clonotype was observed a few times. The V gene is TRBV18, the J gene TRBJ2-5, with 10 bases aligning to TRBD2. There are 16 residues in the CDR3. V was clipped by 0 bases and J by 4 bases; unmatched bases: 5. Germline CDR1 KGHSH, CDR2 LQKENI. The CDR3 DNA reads TGTGCCAGCTCACCACCGCTAGCGGGAGAATCAGAGACCCAGTACTTC. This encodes CASSPPLAGESETQYF. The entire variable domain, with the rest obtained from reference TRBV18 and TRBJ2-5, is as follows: NAGVMQNPRHLVRRRGQEARLRCSPMKGHSHVYWYRQLPEEGLKFMVYLQKENIIDESGMPKERFSAEFPKEGPSILRIQQVVRGDSAAYFCASSPPLAGESETQYFGPGTRLLVL.

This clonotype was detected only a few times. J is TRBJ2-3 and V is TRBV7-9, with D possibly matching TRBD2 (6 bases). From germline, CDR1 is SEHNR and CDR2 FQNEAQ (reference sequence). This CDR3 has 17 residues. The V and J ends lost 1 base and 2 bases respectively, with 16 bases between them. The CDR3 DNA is TGTGCCAGCAGCTTAGAAACTAGCAGGAGAGTCACAGATACGCAGTATTTT. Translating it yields CASSLETSRRVTDTQYF.

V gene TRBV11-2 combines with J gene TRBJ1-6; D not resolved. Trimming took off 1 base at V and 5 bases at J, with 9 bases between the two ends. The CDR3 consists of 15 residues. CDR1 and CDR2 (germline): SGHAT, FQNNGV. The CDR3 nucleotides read TGTGCCAGCAGCTTAGTGGGGATCAATAATTCACCCCTCCACTTT. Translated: CASSLVGINNSPLHF.

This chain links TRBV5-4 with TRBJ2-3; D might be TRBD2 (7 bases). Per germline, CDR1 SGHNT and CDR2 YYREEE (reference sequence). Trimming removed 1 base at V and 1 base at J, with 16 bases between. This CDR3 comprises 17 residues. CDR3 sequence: CASSLPTEGGGTDTQYF. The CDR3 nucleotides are TGTGCCAGCAGCTTGCCTACGGAAGGGGGGGGCACAGATACGCAGTATTTT. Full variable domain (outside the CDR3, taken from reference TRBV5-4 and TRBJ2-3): ETGVTQSPTHLIKTRGQQVTLRCSSQSGHNTVSWYQQALGQGPQFIFQYYREEENGRGNFPPRFSGLQFPNYSSELNVNALELDDSALYLCASSLPTEGGGTDTQYFGPGTRLTVL.

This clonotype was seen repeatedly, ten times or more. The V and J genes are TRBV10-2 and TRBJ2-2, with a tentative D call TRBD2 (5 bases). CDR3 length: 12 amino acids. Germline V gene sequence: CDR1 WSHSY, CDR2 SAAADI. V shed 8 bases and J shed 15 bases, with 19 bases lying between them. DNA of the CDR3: TGCGCCAGCGCCTCTGATGGCCAGAGGGTGTTTTTT. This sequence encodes CASASDGQRVFF.

CDR3 residues: CASSSGKGPNEKLFF. The CDR3 nucleotides read TGTGCCAGCAGTTCCGGAAAGGGCCCTAATGAAAAACTGTTTTTT. This chain links TRBV28 with TRBJ1-4; D unresolved. The CDR3 runs to 15 residues. Germline CDR1 MDHEN, CDR2 SYDVKM. Between the trimmed V and J ends, which lost 4 bases and 3 bases, there was a span of 12 bases.

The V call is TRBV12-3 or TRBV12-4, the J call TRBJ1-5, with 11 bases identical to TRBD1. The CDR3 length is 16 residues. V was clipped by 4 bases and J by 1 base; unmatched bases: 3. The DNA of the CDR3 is TGTGCCAGCAGTTCCGGGACAGGGGGGAGCAATCAGCCCCAGCATTTT. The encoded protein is CASSSGTGGSNQPQHF.